The rows below give T cell receptor beta chains drawn from one sample of a study of beta chain features in type 1 diabetes. Generated by immunoSEQ multiplex PCR, the TCRdb table keeps only in-frame clones and is missing some. Here the sample spans hundreds of thousands of clones, over 25% being singletons. Sequenced sample: naive CD4+ T cells from blood. These receptors originate from a man aged 18-30 years in good health. The CDR3 runs from the conserved cysteine through the conserved F or W. A D gene is named only where the DNA matches it firmly. Only some rows state a clone size, as once, few, many or a class for expanded clones.

V: TRBV28
size: few
J: TRBJ2-1
D: TRBD2
DNA: TGTGCCAGCGGAAGCGGGAGGGCCTACAATGAGCAGTTCTTC
CDR3: CASGSGRAYNEQFF

V: TRBV18
size: few
J: TRBJ2-1
D: TRBD1
DNA: TGTGCCAGCTCACCACCCCTGGGACAGGGGAGCGTGTATGAGCAGTTCTTC
CDR3: CASSPPLGQGSVYEQFF

V: TRBV5-6
size: few
J: TRBJ2-1
D: TRBD2
DNA: TGTGCCACTTCGACTAGCGGGACCACTACCTACAATGAGCAGTTCTTC
CDR3: CATSTSGTTTYNEQFF

V: TRBV7-9
size: NA
J: TRBJ1-4
D: TRBD1
DNA: TGTGCCAGCAGCTTCTCGACAGGGTATGAAAAACTGTTTTTT
CDR3: CASSFSTGYEKLFF

V: TRBV30
size: few
J: TRBJ2-1
D: NA
DNA: TGTGCCTGGAGTCCTCATTCCGGGGGCCTGAGTGGACAGTTCTTC
CDR3: CAWSPHSGGLSGQFF

V: TRBV10-3
size: NA
J: TRBJ2-3
D: NA
DNA: TGTGCCATCAGTGACCTAAAAAAGCTAGCCAGCACAGATACGCAGTATTTT
CDR3: CAISDLKKLASTDTQYF

V: TRBV30
size: few
J: TRBJ2-3
D: TRBD2
DNA: TGTGCCTGGAGCGAGGGAGGGTTCACAGATACGCAGTATTTT
CDR3: CAWSEGGFTDTQYF

V: TRBV30
size: NA
J: TRBJ1-2
D: NA
DNA: TGTGCCACACCCGGGACAACCGGGGGGTATGGCTACACCTTC
CDR3: CATPGTTGGYGYTF

V: TRBV18
size: NA
J: TRBJ1-1
D: TRBD1
DNA: TGTGCCAGCTCACATTCGATAGGGGACAGGGTGAACACTGAAGCTTTCTTT
CDR3: CASSHSIGDRVNTEAFF

V: TRBV25-1
size: few
J: TRBJ2-1
D: TRBD2
DNA: TGTGCCAGCAGTGTGGGACTAGCAGTACATGAGCAGTTCTTC
CDR3: CASSVGLAVHEQFF

V: TRBV29-1
size: NA
J: TRBJ2-2
D: TRBD1
DNA: TGCAGCGTGGGACAGAGCCACACCGGGGAGCTGTTTTTT
CDR3: CSVGQSHTGELFF

V: TRBV29-1
size: NA
J: TRBJ1-2
D: NA
DNA: TGCAGCGCCTCCGGACATTCCCCCTCCTATGGCTACACCTTC
CDR3: CSASGHSPSYGYTF

V: TRBV5-1
size: NA
J: TRBJ2-5
D: TRBD2
DNA: TGCGCCAGCAGCTTAATGACTAGCGGGAGTGGCCAGTACTTC
CDR3: CASSLMTSGSGQYF

V: TRBV29-1
size: few
J: TRBJ1-1
D: TRBD1
DNA: TGCAGCGTTGCGGTGGGGACAGGATTGAACACTGAAGCTTTCTTT
CDR3: CSVAVGTGLNTEAFF

V: TRBV27
size: few
J: TRBJ2-6
D: NA
DNA: TGTGCCAGCACCAACTCTGGGGCCAACGTCCTGACTTTC
CDR3: CASTNSGANVLTF

V: TRBV28
size: NA
J: TRBJ1-2
D: NA
DNA: TGTGCCAGCAGTTCCCCACGGACAGTCTATGGCTACACCTTC
CDR3: CASSSPRTVYGYTF

V: TRBV15
size: few
J: TRBJ1-1
D: NA
DNA: TGTGCCACCAGCAGATCCAGGGTGGAGAACACTGAAGCTTTCTTT
CDR3: CATSRSRVENTEAFF

V: TRBV25-1
size: NA
J: TRBJ1-4
D: NA
DNA: TGTGCCAGCAGTACCACGTCGGGGGTGGAGGCGGAAAAACTGTTTTTT
CDR3: CASSTTSGVEAEKLFF

V: TRBV18
size: NA
J: TRBJ2-3
D: NA
DNA: TGTGCCAGCTCACCGGACAGAACTAGCACAGATACGCAGTATTTT
CDR3: CASSPDRTSTDTQYF

V: TRBV29-1
size: few
J: TRBJ1-2
D: TRBD1
DNA: TGCAGCGTCCTGAGCGGAGGGGGCACGCCCTATGGCTACACCTTC
CDR3: CSVLSGGGTPYGYTF

V: TRBV30
size: NA
J: TRBJ2-4
D: NA
DNA: TGTGCCTGGAGTTCACAGGGAAACATTCAGTACTTC
CDR3: CAWSSQGNIQYF

V: TRBV29-1
size: few
J: TRBJ2-7
D: TRBD2
DNA: TGCAGCGTTGAAATACTAGCGGGAGTCATCGGTTACGAGCAGTACTTC
CDR3: CSVEILAGVIGYEQYF

V: TRBV10-3
size: few
J: TRBJ2-3
D: TRBD2
DNA: TGTGCCATCAGTGATCCCGGGACTAGCCGTACAGATACGCAGTATTTT
CDR3: CAISDPGTSRTDTQYF

V: TRBV5-1
size: NA
J: TRBJ2-5
D: TRBD2
DNA: TGCGCCAGCAGCTTGGCCGGGACTAGCGGGAGCCAGTACTTC
CDR3: CASSLAGTSGSQYF

V: TRBV7-9
size: NA
J: TRBJ2-3
D: TRBD2
DNA: TGTGCCAGCAGCTGGGGTAGCGGGTTGGAGGCAGATACGCAGTATTTT
CDR3: CASSWGSGLEADTQYF

V: TRBV9
size: NA
J: TRBJ2-2
D: TRBD2
DNA: TGTGCCAGCAGCGCCGGGACTAGCGGCACCGGGGAGCTGTTTTTT
CDR3: CASSAGTSGTGELFF

V: TRBV30
size: NA
J: TRBJ1-3
D: TRBD1
DNA: TGTGCCTGGCGACCAACAGGGGTCTCTGGAAACACCATATATTTT
CDR3: CAWRPTGVSGNTIYF

V: TRBV18
size: few
J: TRBJ2-1
D: NA
DNA: TGTGCCAGCTCAGGGTCGCTCAACCTAAACTACAATGAGCAGTTCTTC
CDR3: CASSGSLNLNYNEQFF

V: TRBV7-8
size: NA
J: TRBJ2-5
D: NA
DNA: TGTGCCAGCAGCTTACGGGGTGACGGAGAGACCCAGTACTTC
CDR3: CASSLRGDGETQYF

V: TRBV29-1
size: few
J: TRBJ2-1
D: TRBD1
DNA: TGCAGCGGGGGACAGGGTTCCTACAATGAGCAGTTCTTC
CDR3: CSGGQGSYNEQFF

V: TRBV29-1
size: NA
J: TRBJ2-1
D: NA
DNA: TGCAGCGTTGAAGATCAGCGCAGGGTCGTGGACAATGAGCAGTTCTTC
CDR3: CSVEDQRRVVDNEQFF

V: TRBV29-1
size: few
J: TRBJ2-3
D: NA
DNA: TGCAGCGGGACGGATGGCAGGGGCCGGGATACGCAGTATTTT
CDR3: CSGTDGRGRDTQYF

V: TRBV30
size: few
J: TRBJ1-5
D: NA
DNA: TGTGCCTGGAACGACGGGAAAGATCAGCCCCAGCATTTT
CDR3: CAWNDGKDQPQHF

V: TRBV9
size: NA
J: TRBJ1-4
D: NA
DNA: TGTGCCAGCAGCTCCTGGACGGGCGGGGGAAATGAAAAACTGTTTTTT
CDR3: CASSSWTGGGNEKLFF

V: TRBV7-9
size: NA
J: TRBJ2-7
D: NA
DNA: TGTGCCAGCAGCTTAGGTAGCGGCCGATCCTACGAGCAGTACTTC
CDR3: CASSLGSGRSYEQYF

V: TRBV7-3
size: NA
J: TRBJ2-5
D: NA
DNA: TGTGCCAGCAGCTCCCGCGCGGGATCGGAGACCCAGTACTTC
CDR3: CASSSRAGSETQYF

V: TRBV7-2
size: NA
J: TRBJ2-1
D: NA
DNA: TGTGCCAGCAGGCCCCAGACACCCCCGGGGAATGAGCAGTTCTTC
CDR3: CASRPQTPPGNEQFF

V: TRBV7-3
size: few
J: TRBJ2-1
D: TRBD2
DNA: TGTGCCAGCAGCCCTCGGGGTAGCGGGACTTTAAGCGAGCAGTTCTTC
CDR3: CASSPRGSGTLSEQFF

V: TRBV9
size: NA
J: TRBJ2-1
D: NA
DNA: TGTGCCAGCAGCGTAGGACAGCAGTCCTACAATGAGCAGTTCTTC
CDR3: CASSVGQQSYNEQFF

V: TRBV30
size: few
J: TRBJ2-1
D: TRBD2
DNA: TGTGCCTGGAGTCGACTAGCGGGAGGTTACAATGAGCAGTTCTTC
CDR3: CAWSRLAGGYNEQFF

V: TRBV30
size: NA
J: TRBJ2-3
D: NA
DNA: TGTGCCTGGAGTGCCCTCACGACAGGCTACACAGATACGCAGTATTTT
CDR3: CAWSALTTGYTDTQYF

V: TRBV28
size: many
J: TRBJ2-4
D: TRBD1
DNA: TGTGCCAGCAGGGGACAGGGCCTACAGTACTTC
CDR3: CASRGQGLQYF

V: TRBV5-1
size: NA
J: TRBJ1-5
D: NA
DNA: TGCGCCAGCAGCTTGGGCCCTAATCAGCCCCAGCATTTT
CDR3: CASSLGPNQPQHF

V: TRBV7-3
size: NA
J: TRBJ2-6
D: NA
DNA: TGTGCCAGTGGCTCAGTCTCTGGGGCCAACGTCCTGACTTTC
CDR3: CASGSVSGANVLTF

V: TRBV7-2
size: NA
J: TRBJ2-1
D: NA
DNA: TGTGCCAGCAGCTTAGTCTTCATCCTCGGCAATGAGCAGTTCTTC
CDR3: CASSLVFILGNEQFF

V: TRBV9
size: few
J: TRBJ1-2
D: NA
DNA: TGTGCCAGCAGCCCCCACCAGGGAGGGAATAACTATGGCTACACCTTC
CDR3: CASSPHQGGNNYGYTF

V: TRBV5-1
size: few
J: TRBJ2-6
D: NA
DNA: TGCGCCAGCAGCTTGCCCGGGAAGTCCCTCTCTGGGGCCAACGTCCTGACTTTC
CDR3: CASSLPGKSLSGANVLTF

V: TRBV5-4
size: NA
J: TRBJ1-2
D: NA
DNA: TGTGCCAGCAGGCTCGACAGAAACTATGGCTACACCTTC
CDR3: CASRLDRNYGYTF

V: TRBV30
size: NA
J: TRBJ2-1
D: NA
DNA: TGTGCCGGCGCGGGGGCCCGCTCCTACAATGAGCAGTTCTTC
CDR3: CAGAGARSYNEQFF

V: TRBV29-1
size: few
J: TRBJ2-3
D: NA
DNA: TGCAGCGTTGGAGGCAGGGGGGATAAGGATACGCAGTATTTT
CDR3: CSVGGRGDKDTQYF

V: TRBV5-1
size: NA
J: TRBJ2-3
D: TRBD2
DNA: TGCGCCAGCAGTTTAACTAGCGGGTACACAGATACGCAGTATTTT
CDR3: CASSLTSGYTDTQYF

V: TRBV18
size: few
J: TRBJ2-3
D: TRBD2
DNA: TGTGCCAGCAAACTAGCGGGAGTCACAGATACGCAGTATTTT
CDR3: CASKLAGVTDTQYF

V: TRBV29-1
size: NA
J: TRBJ2-1
D: TRBD2
DNA: TGCAGCGTTGAAGTCCTGCGGGAGGTGATCTACAATGAGCAGTTCTTC
CDR3: CSVEVLREVIYNEQFF

V: TRBV7-9
size: NA
J: TRBJ2-4
D: NA
DNA: TGTGCCAGCAGCTTTGACCCTGGGTTCGTATCATTC
CDR3: CASSFDPGFVSF

V: TRBV7-2
size: NA
J: TRBJ1-1
D: NA
DNA: TGTGCCAGCACCCCGCGGCAGGGGAAGGATGAAGCTTTCTTT
CDR3: CASTPRQGKDEAFF

V: TRBV10-3
size: NA
J: TRBJ1-1
D: TRBD1
DNA: TGTGCCATCGGAGGACAGGGAGATTACACTGAAGCTTTCTTT
CDR3: CAIGGQGDYTEAFF

V: TRBV7-3
size: NA
J: TRBJ1-1
D: NA
DNA: TGTGCCAGCAGCTTAACGTTAGAGAACACTGAAGCTTTCTTT
CDR3: CASSLTLENTEAFF